Below are 27 T cell receptor beta chains sequenced from a single sample in a study of cytomegalovirus exposure and HLA in healthy donors. PCR used 60 Vbeta primers and 13 Jbeta primers. Libraries were prepared by immunoSEQ multiplex PCR; TCRdb keeps only in-frame clonotypes and omits some of them. The sample consists of 85,000 to 130,000 clones, roughly two thirds of them appearing once. Sequenced sample: PBMCs. The receptors derive from a female donor in good health and CMV-seronegative.

A single count supports this clone. The rearrangement links TRBV19 to TRBJ2-7; 8 bases align to TRBD1. The V and J ends lost 5 bases and 3 bases, in that order; junction bases with no gene match: 9. CDR3 length: 15 residues. Germline CDR1 LNHDA, CDR2 SQIVND (reference sequence). The DNA of the CDR3 is TGTGCCAGTAGTCCCCGACAGGGGAGGATCTACGAGCAGTACTTC. It codes for CASSPRQGRIYEQYF.

The gene calls are TRBV30 and TRBJ2-1; D is unclear. There are 11 residues in the CDR3. V gave up 3 bases and J gave up 6 bases, with 6 bases separating them. Germline-derived CDR1 and CDR2 are GTSNPN and SVGIG (reference sequence). This CDR3 reads CAWSLLNEQFF. The CDR3 DNA sequence: TGTGCCTGGAGCCTTCTCAATGAGCAGTTCTTC.

This clone was recorded a few times. The chain couples TRBV7-9 to TRBJ2-7, with 8 nucleotides matching TRBD1. Germline CDR1 is SEHNR and CDR2 is FQNEAQ (reference sequence). The CDR3 length is 13 residues. V trimming: 5 bases; J trimming: 6 bases; junction bases outside the gene matches: 6. This CDR3 reads CASSRGQGGEQYF. CDR3 coding DNA: TGTGCCAGCAGCAGAGGACAGGGCGGCGAGCAGTACTTC.

Only a few counts were recorded for this clone. This same CDR3 is encoded by further DNA sequences in the sample. The chain couples TRBV20-1 to TRBJ1-4; D gene ambiguous. The V gene lost 3 bases and the J gene lost 8 bases, with 7 bases spanning the gap. The CDR3 extends over 11 amino acids. Germline CDR1 reads DFQATT; CDR2 reads SNEGSKA (reference sequence). The DNA for the CDR3 is TGCAGTGCTAGTAGCGGGGAAAAACTGTTTTTT. The encoded protein is CSASSGEKLFF.

The CDR3 loop is CASSESGAGGGEQFF. The CDR3 DNA is TGTGCCAGCAGTGAATCTGGAGCGGGAGGGGGTGAGCAGTTCTTC. The chain has TRBV25-1 and TRBJ2-1; 10 bases map to TRBD2. This CDR3 spans 15 amino acids. The V segment lost 1 base and the J segment 9 bases; nucleotides outside the gene matches: 6. Germline V gives CDR1 MGHDK, CDR2 SYGVNS. Using reference TRBV25-1 and TRBJ2-1 for the parts outside the CDR3, the full variable domain is EADIYQTPRYLVIGTGKKITLECSQTMGHDKMYWYQQDPGMELHLIHYSYGVNSTEKGDLSSESTVSRIRTEHFPLTLESARPSHTSQYLCASSESGAGGGEQFFGPGTRLTVL.

V gene TRBV27 combines with J gene TRBJ2-7; tentatively, D is TRBD1 (6 bases). With 5 bases removed from V and 1 base from J, the gap between germline ends came to 12 bases. The germline V gene encodes CDR1 MNHEY and CDR2 SMNVEV (reference sequence). The CDR3 has 14 residues. The CDR3, as DNA: TGTGCCAGCAGTCCCGGGACACCGTCCTACGAGCAGTACTTC. This encodes CASSPGTPSYEQYF.

The rearrangement links TRBV18 to TRBJ2-3; the match to TRBD1 covers 10 bases. V shed 6 bases, J shed 1 base, and the junction held 4 bases outside the gene matches. Germline CDR1 reads KGHSH; CDR2 reads LQKENI. The CDR3 consists of 15 residues. CDR3 region: CASSRGTGGTDTQYF. The CDR3 DNA is TGTGCCAGCTCCCGAGGGACAGGGGGCACAGATACGCAGTATTTT.

This rearrangement joins TRBV4-2 to TRBJ1-1, with D perhaps TRBD1 (6 bases). Germline V gene data show CDR1 as LGHNA and CDR2 as YNFKEQ. With 0 bases removed from V and 5 bases from J, the gap between germline ends came to 13 bases. The CDR3 is 15 amino acids. CDR3: CASSQEKGERTEAFF. CDR3 DNA sequence: TGTGCCAGCAGCCAAGAAAAGGGGGAGAGGACTGAAGCTTTCTTT.

The chain recombines TRBV7-8 with TRBJ2-3; unclear D gene. V was cut by 1 base and J by 0 bases, with 5 bases left in between. Germline lookup yields CDR1 SGHVS and CDR2 FQNEAQ. The CDR3 length is 14 residues. CDR3 amino acids: CASSLETSTDTQYF. In DNA, the CDR3 is TGTGCCAGCAGCTTAGAGACTAGCACAGATACGCAGTATTTT.

The J gene is TRBJ1-3, the V gene TRBV7-8; 7 bases agree with TRBD1. With V trimmed by 5 bases and J by 0 bases, 7 bases remained unmatched. CDR3 size: 16 residues. Germline CDR1 reads SGHVS; CDR2 reads FQNEAQ. CDR3 nucleotides: TGTGCCAGCAGCAAAAGGGACAGCTACTCTGGAAACACCATATATTTT. Amino acids: CASSKRDSYSGNTIYF.

The J gene is TRBJ2-5, the V gene TRBV29-1; 7 bases are a match to TRBD1. The CDR3 covers 12 residues. The V and J ends lost 7 bases and 0 bases, in that order; junction bases with no gene match: 2. The germline V gene has CDR1 SQVTM and CDR2 ANQGSEA. CDR3 region: CSAGTDQETQYF. CDR3 sequence (DNA): TGCAGCGCCGGGACAGACCAAGAGACCCAGTACTTC.

This CDR3 reads CASITGTSDHEQFF. In DNA form, the CDR3 reads TGTGCCAGCATAACCGGGACTAGCGACCATGAGCAGTTCTTC. This chain uses TRBV6-6 with TRBJ2-1; 10 nucleotides agree with TRBD2. The CDR3 runs 14 residues. Germline lookup yields CDR1 MNHNY and CDR2 SVGAGI (reference sequence). J gave up 8 bases and V 7 bases, and 8 bases lay outside the gene matches.

This chain links TRBV9 with TRBJ2-3; tentative D call: TRBD2 (6 bases). The germline V gene encodes CDR1 SGDLS and CDR2 YYNGEE. This CDR3 contains 15 residues. Trimming removed 4 bases at V and 4 bases at J, with 16 bases between. The CDR3, as DNA: TGTGCCAGCAGCCCGCGGGGAGATTTGGCAGATACGCAGTATTTT. It yields the protein CASSPRGDLADTQYF.

The V gene is TRBV7-8, the J gene TRBJ2-7, with 12 bases fitting TRBD2. Germline trimming cut 1 base from V and 5 bases from J; bases unmatched to any gene: 12. The CDR3 is 18 residues long. CDR1 SGHVS and CDR2 FQNEAQ come from the germline V gene. CDR3 sequence reads: CASSLGLPSGRAIDEQYF. The CDR3 region has the DNA TGTGCCAGCAGCTTAGGTCTTCCTAGCGGGAGGGCGATCGACGAGCAGTACTTC.

The chain is built from TRBV19 and TRBJ2-1, with 10 bases fitting TRBD2. Trimming cost V 6 bases and J 6 bases; bases outside gene matches: 20. Germline lookup yields CDR1 LNHDA and CDR2 SQIVND (reference sequence). CDR3 length: 19 amino acids. For the CDR3, the DNA is TGTGCCAGTAGCCCGAATCTAGCGGGAGCCCTAGGAAGCTCCAATGAGCAGTTCTTC. This gives the protein CASSPNLAGALGSSNEQFF.

The CDR3 loop reads CASSRTGDGSYEQYF. CDR3 DNA sequence: TGTGCCAGTAGTAGAACAGGGGACGGGTCCTACGAGCAGTACTTC. This rearrangement joins TRBV19 to TRBJ2-7; TRBD1 aligns across 7 bases. V was clipped by 4 bases and J by 1 base; unmatched bases: 7. This CDR3 has 15 amino acids. In germline, CDR1 is LNHDA, CDR2 SQIVND (reference sequence).

This chain links TRBV28 with TRBJ2-7; 9 positions agree with TRBD1. The CDR3 covers 16 residues. The ends lost 5 bases at V and 4 bases at J; junction bases unmatched: 12. The germline V gene encodes CDR1 MDHEN and CDR2 SYDVKM. The CDR3 spells CASSTYRGPAEYEQYF. The CDR3 DNA reads TGTGCCAGCAGTACCTACAGGGGGCCGGCGGAGTACGAGCAGTACTTC.

The chain couples TRBV9 to TRBJ1-1; 10 bases match TRBD1. From germline, CDR1 is SGDLS and CDR2 YYNGEE. V shed 3 bases and J 6 bases; nucleotides not matched to a gene: 11. The CDR3 has 16 residues. The CDR3 sequence: CASSAGVGQGVAEAFF. For the CDR3, the DNA is TGTGCCAGCAGCGCCGGGGTAGGACAGGGGGTTGCTGAAGCTTTCTTT.

The chain's CDR3 is CSVGQGLSNQPQHF. CDR3 sequence (DNA): TGCAGCGTTGGGCAAGGACTTAGCAATCAGCCCCAGCATTTT. V usage is TRBV29-1 and J usage is TRBJ1-5, with unresolved D. CDR1 SQVTM and CDR2 ANQGSEA come from the germline V gene. The CDR3 length is 14 residues. The ends were cut back, 4 bases at V and 0 bases at J, with 10 bases in the middle.

This rearrangement joins TRBV28 to TRBJ1-2, with TRBD1 matching 7 bases. Germline loops: CDR1 MDHEN, CDR2 SYDVKM. This CDR3 is 14 amino acids long. V dropped 5 bases and J dropped 7; count of bases not matched to a gene: 10. Here the CDR3 DNA reads TGTGCCAGCAGTCCCCTGACAGGGCCCCCTGGCTACACCTTC. Its translation: CASSPLTGPPGYTF.

This chain links TRBV7-3 with TRBJ2-3; weak D call: TRBD2 (5 bases). V was clipped by 4 bases and J by 5 bases, with 13 bases between them. Germline CDR1 is SGHTA and CDR2 is FQGTGA. The CDR3 covers 14 residues. This CDR3 is CASSSPGIGDTQYF. In nucleotides, the CDR3 is TGTGCCAGCAGCTCCCCCGGGATCGGAGATACGCAGTATTTT.

This clone occurred once. The V and J genes are TRBV7-2 and TRBJ1-2, with 8 bases that match TRBD1. Unmatched junction bases numbered 12, after V lost 1 base and J lost 8 bases. The germline gives CDR1 SGHTA, CDR2 FQGNSA. This CDR3 spans 16 amino acids. The CDR3 region is CASSLDFRTGSTGYTF. CDR3 bases: TGTGCCAGCAGCTTAGACTTCCGGACAGGGTCAACCGGCTACACCTTC.

V is TRBV6-1 and J is TRBJ1-5; no clear D gene. Germline lookup yields CDR1 MNHNS and CDR2 SASEGT. Trimming pared 0 bases from V and 4 bases from J, leaving 10 bases between. The length of the CDR3 is 15 residues. The CDR3 nucleotides are TGTGCCAGCAGTGAAGCCGGAGGAAGAAATCAGCCCCAGCATTTT. Encoded protein: CASSEAGGRNQPQHF.

The V and J genes are TRBV6-5 and TRBJ2-3, with TRBD2 identical over 8 bases. Trimming removed 6 bases from V and 6 bases from J; junction bases left unmatched: 11. CDR3 size: 15 residues. From germline, CDR1 is MNHEY and CDR2 SVGAGI. The DNA for the CDR3 is TGTGCCAGCAGAACGGGAGCGGGAGATCCCGATACGCAGTATTTT. Its protein is CASRTGAGDPDTQYF.

The chain uses TRBV2 and TRBJ1-4; D remains ambiguous. Germline-derived CDR1 and CDR2 are SNHLY and FYNNEI. Deletions cut 2 bases from V and 8 bases from J, with 3 bases between. The CDR3 spans 11 residues. The CDR3 bases are TGTGCCAGCAGTGAAAGCGAAAAACTGTTTTTT. Protein product: CASSESEKLFF.

The chain couples TRBV5-1 to TRBJ2-7, with 7 nucleotides matching TRBD1. The V gene end was trimmed by 6 bases and the J gene end by 4 bases; junction bases not matched to a gene: 10. CDR1 SGHRS and CDR2 YFSETQ come from the germline V gene. This CDR3 is 14 amino acids long. CDR3 DNA sequence: TGCGCCAGCAACCCCACAGGGGACCGATACGAGCAGTACTTC. It codes for CASNPTGDRYEQYF.

J is TRBJ2-5 and V is TRBV27, with D tentatively TRBD1 (6 bases). V dropped 5 bases and J dropped 1 base, with 14 bases sitting between them. CDR3 length equals 15 residues. Germline V gene sequence: CDR1 MNHEY, CDR2 SMNVEV (reference sequence). DNA for the CDR3: TGTGCCAGCAGTCTAACGTGGGGGCCCCAAGAGACCCAGTACTTC. Translation: CASSLTWGPQETQYF.